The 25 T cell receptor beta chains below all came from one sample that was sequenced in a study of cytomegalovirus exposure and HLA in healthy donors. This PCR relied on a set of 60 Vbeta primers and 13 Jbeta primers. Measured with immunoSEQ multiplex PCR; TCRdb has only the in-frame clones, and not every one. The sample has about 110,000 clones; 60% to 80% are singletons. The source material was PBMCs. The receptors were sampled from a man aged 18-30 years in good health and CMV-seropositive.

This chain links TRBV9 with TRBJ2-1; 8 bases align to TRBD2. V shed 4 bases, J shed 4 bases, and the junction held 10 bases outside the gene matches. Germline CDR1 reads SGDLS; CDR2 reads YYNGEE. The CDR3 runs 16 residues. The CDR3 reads CASSRRAGAAYNEQFF. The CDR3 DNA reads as TGTGCCAGCAGCCGAAGAGCGGGGGCCGCTTACAATGAGCAGTTCTTC.

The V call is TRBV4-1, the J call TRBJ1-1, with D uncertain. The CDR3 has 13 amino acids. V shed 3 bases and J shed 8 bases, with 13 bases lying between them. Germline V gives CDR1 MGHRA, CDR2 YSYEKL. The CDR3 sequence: CASSQETWREAFF. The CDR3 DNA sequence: TGCGCCAGCAGCCAGGAGACGTGGAGGGAAGCTTTCTTT.

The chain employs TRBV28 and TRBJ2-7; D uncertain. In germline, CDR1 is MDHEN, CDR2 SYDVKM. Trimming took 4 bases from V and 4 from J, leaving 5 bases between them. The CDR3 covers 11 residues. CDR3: CASSSGYEQYV. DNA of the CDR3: TGTGCCAGCAGTTCGGGTTACGAGCAGTACGTC.

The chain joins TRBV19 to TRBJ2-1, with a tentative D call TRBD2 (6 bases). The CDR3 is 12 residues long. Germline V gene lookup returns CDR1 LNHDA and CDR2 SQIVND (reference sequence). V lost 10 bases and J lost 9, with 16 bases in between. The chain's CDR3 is CATHRGSGEQFF. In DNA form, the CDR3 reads TGTGCCACCCACCGGGGGTCCGGTGAGCAGTTCTTC.

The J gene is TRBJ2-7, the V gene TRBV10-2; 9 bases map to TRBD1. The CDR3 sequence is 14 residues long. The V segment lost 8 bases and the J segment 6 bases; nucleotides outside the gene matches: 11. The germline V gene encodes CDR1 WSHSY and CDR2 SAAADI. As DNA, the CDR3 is TGCGCCAGCGGGGCCCAACAGGGGGCCGTCGAGCAGTACGTC. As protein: CASGAQQGAVEQYV.

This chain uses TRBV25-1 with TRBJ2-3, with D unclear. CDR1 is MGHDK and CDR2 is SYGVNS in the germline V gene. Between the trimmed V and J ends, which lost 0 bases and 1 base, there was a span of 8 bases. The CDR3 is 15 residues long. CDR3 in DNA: TGTGCCAGCAGTGAATATAGTTCGGGCACAGATACGCAGTATTTT. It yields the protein CASSEYSSGTDTQYF.

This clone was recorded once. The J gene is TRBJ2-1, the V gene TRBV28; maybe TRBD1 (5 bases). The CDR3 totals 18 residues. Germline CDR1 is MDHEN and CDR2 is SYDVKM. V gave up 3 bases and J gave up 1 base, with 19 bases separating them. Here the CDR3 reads CASSFPLRVLGSYNEQFF. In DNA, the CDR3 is TGTGCCAGCAGTTTTCCCCTCAGGGTCCTTGGGTCCTACAATGAGCAGTTCTTC.

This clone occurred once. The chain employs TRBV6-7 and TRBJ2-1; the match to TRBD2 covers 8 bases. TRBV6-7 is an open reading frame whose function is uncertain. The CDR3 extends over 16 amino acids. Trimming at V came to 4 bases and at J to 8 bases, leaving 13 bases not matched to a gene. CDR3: CASSSRLRGGKDEQFF. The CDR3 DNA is TGTGCCAGCAGTTCACGCCTCCGGGGGGGCAAGGATGAGCAGTTCTTC.

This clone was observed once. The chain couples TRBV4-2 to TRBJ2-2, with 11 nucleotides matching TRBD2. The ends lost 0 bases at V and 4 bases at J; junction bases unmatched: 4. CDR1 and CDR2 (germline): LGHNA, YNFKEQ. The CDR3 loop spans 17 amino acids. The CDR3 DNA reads TGTGCCAGCAGCCAAGAAGGTAGCGGGAGGGTCACCGGGGAGCTGTTTTTT. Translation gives CASSQEGSGRVTGELFF.

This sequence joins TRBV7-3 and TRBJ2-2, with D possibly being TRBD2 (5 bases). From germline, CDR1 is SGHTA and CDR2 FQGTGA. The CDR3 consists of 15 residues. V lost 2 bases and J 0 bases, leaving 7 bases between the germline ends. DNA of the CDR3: TGTGCCAGCAGCTTAGAGGGATCGAACACCGGGGAGCTGTTTTTT. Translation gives CASSLEGSNTGELFF.

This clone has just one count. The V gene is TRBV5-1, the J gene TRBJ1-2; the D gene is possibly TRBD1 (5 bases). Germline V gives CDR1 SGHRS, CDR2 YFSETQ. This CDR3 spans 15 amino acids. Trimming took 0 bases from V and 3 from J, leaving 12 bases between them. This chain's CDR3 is CASSLARGGHYGYTF. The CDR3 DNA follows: TGCGCCAGCAGCTTGGCCCGGGGGGGTCACTATGGCTACACCTTC.

This CDR3 reads CASSIGQRDYQSGYTF. DNA of the CDR3: TGTGCCAGTAGTATAGGCCAACGAGATTACCAATCGGGCTACACCTTC. This chain joins TRBV19 and TRBJ1-2, with D unclear. In germline, CDR1 is LNHDA, CDR2 SQIVND (reference sequence). The CDR3 runs to 16 residues. Trimming shortened V by 1 base and J by 8 bases, and 20 bases separated the two germline ends.

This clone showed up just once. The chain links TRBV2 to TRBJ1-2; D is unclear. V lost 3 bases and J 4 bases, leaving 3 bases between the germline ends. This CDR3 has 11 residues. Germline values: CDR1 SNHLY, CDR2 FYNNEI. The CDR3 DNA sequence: TGTGCCAGCAGTGACAGCTATGGCTACACCTTC. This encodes CASSDSYGYTF.

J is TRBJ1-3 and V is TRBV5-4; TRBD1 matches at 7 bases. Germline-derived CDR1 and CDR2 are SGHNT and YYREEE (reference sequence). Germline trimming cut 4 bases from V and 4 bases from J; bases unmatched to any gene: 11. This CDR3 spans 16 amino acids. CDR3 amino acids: CASSGGQPEVGNTIYF. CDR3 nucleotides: TGTGCCAGCAGCGGGGGACAGCCCGAGGTCGGAAACACCATATATTTT.

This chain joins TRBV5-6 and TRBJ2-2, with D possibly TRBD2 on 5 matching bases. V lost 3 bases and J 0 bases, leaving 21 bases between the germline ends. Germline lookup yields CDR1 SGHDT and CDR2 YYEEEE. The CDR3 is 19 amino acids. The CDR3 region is CASSWRLGGEGTNTGELFF. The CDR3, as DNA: TGTGCCAGCAGCTGGAGGTTGGGCGGCGAGGGAACGAACACCGGGGAGCTGTTTTTT.

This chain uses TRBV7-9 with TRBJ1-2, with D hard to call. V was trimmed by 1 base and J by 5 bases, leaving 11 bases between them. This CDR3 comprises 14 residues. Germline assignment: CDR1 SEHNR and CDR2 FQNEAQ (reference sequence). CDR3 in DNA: TGTGCCAGCAGCTTAGATAGCACCGCGTATGGCTACACCTTC. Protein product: CASSLDSTAYGYTF.

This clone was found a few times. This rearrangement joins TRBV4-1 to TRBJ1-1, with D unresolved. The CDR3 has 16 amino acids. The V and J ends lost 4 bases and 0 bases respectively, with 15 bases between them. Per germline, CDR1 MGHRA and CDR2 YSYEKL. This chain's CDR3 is CASSLGRGNVNTEAFF. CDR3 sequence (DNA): TGCGCCAGCAGCCTAGGGCGAGGGAACGTGAACACTGAAGCTTTCTTT.

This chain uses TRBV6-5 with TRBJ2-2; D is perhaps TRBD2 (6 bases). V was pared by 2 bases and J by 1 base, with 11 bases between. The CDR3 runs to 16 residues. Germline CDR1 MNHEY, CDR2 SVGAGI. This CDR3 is CASSYRGAMNTGELFF. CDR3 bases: TGTGCCAGCAGTTACCGCGGGGCAATGAACACCGGGGAGCTGTTTTTT.

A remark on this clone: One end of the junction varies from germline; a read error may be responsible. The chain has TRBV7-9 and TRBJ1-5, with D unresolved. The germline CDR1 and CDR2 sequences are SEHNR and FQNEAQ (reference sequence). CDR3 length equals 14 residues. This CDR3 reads CSSSQYGSNQPQHF. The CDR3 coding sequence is TGTTCCAGCAGCCAATATGGCAGCAATCAGCCCCAGCATTTT.

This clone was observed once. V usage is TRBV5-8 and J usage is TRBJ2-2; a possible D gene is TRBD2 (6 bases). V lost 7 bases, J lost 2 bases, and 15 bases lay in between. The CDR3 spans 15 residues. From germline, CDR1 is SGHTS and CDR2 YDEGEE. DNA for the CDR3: TGTGCCAGCGGGCCCCCGGGGGACAACACCGGGGAGCTGTTTTTT. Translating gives CASGPPGDNTGELFF.

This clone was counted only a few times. DNA for the CDR3: TGTGCCAGTAGTCACTACAGGGGTGATGGCTACACCTTC. This translates into CASSHYRGDGYTF. The rearrangement joins TRBV19 to TRBJ1-2, with TRBD1 matching 7 bases. The junction had 6 bases not matched to a gene; V was cut back by 5 bases and J by 6 bases. CDR1 and CDR2 from the germline V gene are LNHDA and SQIVND (reference sequence). The CDR3 length is 13 residues.

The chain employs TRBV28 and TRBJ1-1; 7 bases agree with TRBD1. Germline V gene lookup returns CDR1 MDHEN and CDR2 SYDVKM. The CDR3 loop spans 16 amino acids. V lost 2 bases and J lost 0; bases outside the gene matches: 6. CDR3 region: CASSLEGQRLNTEAFF. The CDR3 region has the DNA TGTGCCAGCAGTTTAGAGGGACAGAGGTTGAACACTGAAGCTTTCTTT.

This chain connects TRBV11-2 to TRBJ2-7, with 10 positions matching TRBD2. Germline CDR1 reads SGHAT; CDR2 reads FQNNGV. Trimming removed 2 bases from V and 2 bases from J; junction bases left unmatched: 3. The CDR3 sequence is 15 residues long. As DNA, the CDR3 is TGTGCCAGCAGCTTAATAACTAGCGGGACCTACGAGCAGTACTTC. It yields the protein CASSLITSGTYEQYF.

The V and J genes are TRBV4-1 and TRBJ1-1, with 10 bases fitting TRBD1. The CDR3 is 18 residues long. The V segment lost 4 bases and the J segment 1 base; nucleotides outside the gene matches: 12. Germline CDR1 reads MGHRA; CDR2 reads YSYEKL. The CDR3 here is CASSRKTGTGVSNTEAFF. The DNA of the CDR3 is TGCGCCAGCAGCCGCAAGACCGGGACAGGGGTTTCGAACACTGAAGCTTTCTTT.

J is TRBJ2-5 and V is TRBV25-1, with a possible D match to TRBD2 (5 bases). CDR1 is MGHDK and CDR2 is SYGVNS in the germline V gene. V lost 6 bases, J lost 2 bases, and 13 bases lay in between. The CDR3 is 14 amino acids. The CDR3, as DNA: TGTGCCAGCAGCCTATGGACGGGGCAAGAGACCCAGTACTTC. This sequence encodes CASSLWTGQETQYF.